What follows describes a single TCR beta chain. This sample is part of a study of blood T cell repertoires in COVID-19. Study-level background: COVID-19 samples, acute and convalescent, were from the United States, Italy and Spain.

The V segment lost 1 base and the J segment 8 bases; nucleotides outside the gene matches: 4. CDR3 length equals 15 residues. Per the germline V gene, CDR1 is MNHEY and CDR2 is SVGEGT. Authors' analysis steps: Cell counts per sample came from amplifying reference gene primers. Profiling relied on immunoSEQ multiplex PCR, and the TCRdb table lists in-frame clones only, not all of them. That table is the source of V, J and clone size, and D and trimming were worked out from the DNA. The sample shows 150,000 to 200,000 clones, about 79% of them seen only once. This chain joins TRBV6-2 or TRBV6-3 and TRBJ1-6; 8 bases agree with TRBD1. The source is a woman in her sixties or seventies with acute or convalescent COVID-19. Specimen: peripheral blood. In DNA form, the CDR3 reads TGTGCCAGCAGTTACTGGGGACAGGCGGATTCACCCCTCCACTTT. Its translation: CASSYWGQADSPLHF.